This T cell receptor (beta chain) appears in the sequencing data of a study of blood T cell repertoires in COVID-19. Overall study: COVID-19 samples from acute and convalescent phases originated in the United States, Italy and Spain.

Sequencing was performed with immunoSEQ multiplex PCR; in TCRdb, only in-frame clones are kept and a portion is missing. The table lists 180,000 or so clones, about 76% of them singletons. The receptor was isolated from a woman in her fifties or sixties with active or convalescent COVID-19. Sequenced sample: peripheral blood.

Here the CDR3 DNA reads TGTGCCAGTAGTGCTACTCTACAGGGTGAGCAGTTCTTC. Residues: CASSATLQGEQFF. This chain links TRBV19 with TRBJ2-1; D might be TRBD1 (6 bases). V was clipped by 5 bases and J by 9 bases, with 14 bases between them. CDR1 and CDR2 (germline): LNHDA, SQIVND (reference sequence). This CDR3 contains 13 residues.